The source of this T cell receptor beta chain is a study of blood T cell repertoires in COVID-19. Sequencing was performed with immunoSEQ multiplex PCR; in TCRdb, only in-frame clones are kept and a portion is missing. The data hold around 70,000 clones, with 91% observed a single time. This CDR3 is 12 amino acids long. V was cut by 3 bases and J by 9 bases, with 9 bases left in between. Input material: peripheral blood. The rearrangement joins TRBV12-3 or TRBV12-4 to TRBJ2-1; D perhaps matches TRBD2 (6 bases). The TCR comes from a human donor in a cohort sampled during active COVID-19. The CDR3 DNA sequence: TGTGCCAGCAGTTTGGTGGAGGGTGAGCAGTTCTTC. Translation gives CASSLVEGEQFF.